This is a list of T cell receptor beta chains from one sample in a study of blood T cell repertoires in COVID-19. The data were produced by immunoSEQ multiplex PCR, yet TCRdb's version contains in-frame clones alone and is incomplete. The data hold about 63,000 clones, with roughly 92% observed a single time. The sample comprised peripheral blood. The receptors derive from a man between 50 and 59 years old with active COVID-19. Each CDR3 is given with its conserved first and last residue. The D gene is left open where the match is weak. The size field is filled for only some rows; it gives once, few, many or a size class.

cdr3_aa: CASTLNSGRIGETQYF
cdr3_nt: TGTGCCAGCACCCTTAATAGCGGGAGGATCGGAGAGACCCAGTACTTC
d_call: TRBD2
j_call: TRBJ2-5
clone_size: NA
v_call: TRBV7-8

cdr3_aa: CASSLMGAAGTDTQYF
cdr3_nt: TGTGCCAGCAGCTTAATGGGAGCGGCAGGCACAGATACGCAGTATTTT
d_call: NA
j_call: TRBJ2-3
clone_size: NA
v_call: TRBV7-3

cdr3_aa: CASSSTVLNEQFF
cdr3_nt: TGTGCCAGCAGTAGCACAGTTTTGAATGAGCAGTTCTTC
d_call: NA
j_call: TRBJ2-1
clone_size: NA
v_call: TRBV6-5

cdr3_aa: CASSGQGASLYGYTF
cdr3_nt: TGTGCCAGTTCCGGACAGGGGGCGTCTCTCTATGGCTACACCTTC
d_call: TRBD1
j_call: TRBJ1-2
clone_size: NA
v_call: TRBV19

cdr3_aa: CASSPGNSPLHF
cdr3_nt: TGTGCCAGCAGTCCAGGGAATTCACCCCTCCACTTT
d_call: NA
j_call: TRBJ1-6
clone_size: once
v_call: TRBV28

cdr3_aa: CASSRYQGDNQPQHF
cdr3_nt: TGTGCCAGTAGTAGATATCAGGGGGACAATCAGCCCCAGCATTTT
d_call: TRBD1
j_call: TRBJ1-5
clone_size: NA
v_call: TRBV19

cdr3_aa: CASSPWQGWNTEAFF
cdr3_nt: TGTGCCAGCAGCCCCTGGCAGGGATGGAACACTGAAGCTTTCTTT
d_call: NA
j_call: TRBJ1-1
clone_size: NA
v_call: TRBV9

cdr3_aa: CASSQEDGSGYEQYF
cdr3_nt: TGTGCCAGCAGCCAAGAGGATGGTAGCGGGTACGAGCAGTACTTC
d_call: TRBD2
j_call: TRBJ2-7
clone_size: NA
v_call: TRBV4-2

cdr3_aa: CASTQSASGTDTQYF
cdr3_nt: TGTGCCAGCACACAGTCAGCATCAGGCACAGATACGCAGTATTTT
d_call: NA
j_call: TRBJ2-3
clone_size: NA
v_call: TRBV6-5

cdr3_aa: CASSPRVVGGYGYTF
cdr3_nt: TGTGCCAGCAGCCCCAGGGTAGTAGGGGGCTATGGCTACACCTTC
d_call: NA
j_call: TRBJ1-2
clone_size: once
v_call: TRBV7-8

cdr3_aa: CASSLEQGASETQYF
cdr3_nt: TGTGCCAGCAGCTTAGAGCAGGGGGCGAGTGAGACCCAGTACTTC
d_call: TRBD1
j_call: TRBJ2-5
clone_size: NA
v_call: TRBV7-8

cdr3_aa: CASSAQVTGELFF
cdr3_nt: TGTGCCAGCAGTGCACAGGTTACCGGGGAGCTGTTTTTT
d_call: NA
j_call: TRBJ2-2
clone_size: NA
v_call: TRBV2

cdr3_aa: CASSLGAGTSGVTGELFF
cdr3_nt: TGCGCCAGCAGCTTGGGTGCCGGGACTAGCGGGGTTACCGGGGAGCTGTTTTTT
d_call: TRBD2
j_call: TRBJ2-2
clone_size: NA
v_call: TRBV5-1

cdr3_aa: CASTLGLGGQETQYF
cdr3_nt: TGTGCCAGCACGCTGGGGTTGGGAGGGCAAGAGACCCAGTACTTC
d_call: TRBD2
j_call: TRBJ2-5
clone_size: NA
v_call: TRBV5-8

cdr3_aa: CASSQDRRLAGLAKNIQYF
cdr3_nt: TGCGCCAGCAGCCAAGATAGGAGACTAGCGGGATTAGCCAAAAACATTCAGTACTTC
d_call: TRBD2
j_call: TRBJ2-4
clone_size: once
v_call: TRBV4-3

cdr3_aa: CASRGGMGRDNEQFF
cdr3_nt: TGTGCCAGCAGGGGAGGGATGGGAAGGGACAATGAGCAGTTCTTC
d_call: TRBD2
j_call: TRBJ2-1
clone_size: once
v_call: TRBV6-5

cdr3_aa: CASSLPGQGNEQYF
cdr3_nt: TGTGCCAGCAGCCTGCCAGGACAGGGGAACGAGCAGTACTTC
d_call: TRBD1
j_call: TRBJ2-7
clone_size: NA
v_call: TRBV5-8

cdr3_aa: CASRGTGLAVSYNEQFF
cdr3_nt: TGTGCCAGCAGGGGAACCGGACTAGCGGTATCCTACAATGAGCAGTTCTTC
d_call: TRBD2
j_call: TRBJ2-1
clone_size: once
v_call: TRBV3-1/TRBV3-2

cdr3_aa: CASSYSGQGETEAFF
cdr3_nt: TGTGCCAGCAGTTACTCGGGACAGGGTGAAACTGAAGCTTTCTTT
d_call: TRBD1
j_call: TRBJ1-1
clone_size: NA
v_call: TRBV6-5

cdr3_aa: CASSYSTSMNTEAFF
cdr3_nt: TGTGCCAGCAGTTACTCGACATCTATGAACACTGAAGCTTTCTTT
d_call: NA
j_call: TRBJ1-1
clone_size: NA
v_call: TRBV6-2/TRBV6-3

cdr3_aa: CASSGRPGLGRGEQYF
cdr3_nt: TGTGCCAGCAGCGGAAGACCGGGACTAGGGAGGGGAGAGCAGTACTTC
d_call: TRBD2
j_call: TRBJ2-7
clone_size: NA
v_call: TRBV5-8

cdr3_aa: CAWSGGLAKYNEQFF
cdr3_nt: TGTGCCTGGAGTGGGGGACTAGCTAAGTACAATGAGCAGTTCTTC
d_call: TRBD2
j_call: TRBJ2-1
clone_size: few
v_call: TRBV30

cdr3_aa: CASSLGYRGGGRAERYGYTF
cdr3_nt: TGTGCCAGCAGTTTGGGGTATCGGGGTGGCGGGCGAGCAGAAAGGTATGGCTACACCTTC
d_call: NA
j_call: TRBJ1-2
clone_size: NA
v_call: TRBV27

cdr3_aa: CASSGLTGTGNIQYF
cdr3_nt: TGTGCCAGCTCAGGCCTGACAGGGACCGGCAACATTCAGTACTTC
d_call: TRBD1
j_call: TRBJ2-4
clone_size: once
v_call: TRBV18

cdr3_aa: CATNQGTSVNEQFF
cdr3_nt: TGTGCCACCAACCAAGGGACTAGCGTGAATGAGCAGTTCTTC
d_call: TRBD2
j_call: TRBJ2-1
clone_size: NA
v_call: TRBV28

cdr3_aa: CASSPWEGMGPYGYTF
cdr3_nt: TGTGCCAGCAGCCCATGGGAGGGAATGGGGCCCTATGGCTACACCTTC
d_call: NA
j_call: TRBJ1-2
clone_size: NA
v_call: TRBV7-9

cdr3_aa: CASSLLAGGTSYNEQFF
cdr3_nt: TGTGCCAGCAGCTTACTAGCGGGAGGCACCTCCTACAATGAGCAGTTCTTC
d_call: TRBD2
j_call: TRBJ2-1
clone_size: NA
v_call: TRBV7-8

cdr3_aa: CASSLGGGRNSYEQYF
cdr3_nt: TGTGCCAGCAGCCTGGGAGGCGGGAGGAACTCCTACGAGCAGTACTTC
d_call: TRBD2
j_call: TRBJ2-7
clone_size: NA
v_call: TRBV3-1/TRBV3-2

cdr3_aa: CASRQDSSYEQYF
cdr3_nt: TGTGCCAGCAGACAGGACAGTAGCTACGAGCAGTACTTC
d_call: NA
j_call: TRBJ2-7
clone_size: NA
v_call: TRBV11-2

cdr3_aa: CASSFFPAGAPTDTQYF
cdr3_nt: TGTGCCAGCAGCTTCTTCCCAGCGGGGGCACCCACAGATACGCAGTATTTT
d_call: TRBD2
j_call: TRBJ2-3
clone_size: NA
v_call: TRBV11-2

cdr3_aa: CASRTGADQPQHF
cdr3_nt: TGTGCCAGCAGGACAGGGGCCGATCAGCCCCAGCATTTT
d_call: TRBD1
j_call: TRBJ1-5
clone_size: NA
v_call: TRBV28

cdr3_aa: CASSQTLAGGSYEQYF
cdr3_nt: TGTGCCAGCAGCCAAACCTTAGCGGGAGGCTCCTACGAGCAGTACTTC
d_call: TRBD2
j_call: TRBJ2-7
clone_size: NA
v_call: TRBV3-1/TRBV3-2

cdr3_aa: CASSVAGSEQYF
cdr3_nt: TGTGCCAGCAGCGTAGCGGGATCCGAGCAGTACTTC
d_call: TRBD2
j_call: TRBJ2-7
clone_size: NA
v_call: TRBV28

cdr3_aa: CAWSSLAGGVVQETQYF
cdr3_nt: TGTGCCTGGAGTTCCCTAGCGGGGGGGGTCGTCCAAGAGACCCAGTACTTC
d_call: TRBD2
j_call: TRBJ2-5
clone_size: NA
v_call: TRBV30

cdr3_aa: CASGWARGEAFF
cdr3_nt: TGTGCTAGTGGTTGGGCTAGGGGTGAAGCTTTCTTT
d_call: NA
j_call: TRBJ1-1
clone_size: NA
v_call: TRBV12-5

cdr3_aa: CASSLGLAGVNEQFF
cdr3_nt: TGTGCCAGCAGCCTGGGACTAGCGGGAGTCAATGAGCAGTTCTTC
d_call: TRBD2
j_call: TRBJ2-1
clone_size: NA
v_call: TRBV7-9

cdr3_aa: CASSLIRSGGANVLTF
cdr3_nt: TGTGCCAGCAGCTTAATCAGGTCTGGTGGGGCCAACGTCCTGACTTTC
d_call: NA
j_call: TRBJ2-6
clone_size: NA
v_call: TRBV7-9

cdr3_aa: CASSRRANTEAFF
cdr3_nt: TGTGCCAGCAGCCGCAGGGCGAACACTGAAGCTTTCTTT
d_call: NA
j_call: TRBJ1-1
clone_size: NA
v_call: TRBV27

cdr3_aa: CASSERGSGNTIYF
cdr3_nt: TGTGCCAGCAGTGAAAGGGGCTCTGGAAACACCATATATTTT
d_call: NA
j_call: TRBJ1-3
clone_size: NA
v_call: TRBV2

cdr3_aa: CASSPALGSVAFF
cdr3_nt: TGTGCCAGCAGCCCGGCCCTAGGCAGCGTTGCTTTCTTT
d_call: NA
j_call: TRBJ1-1
clone_size: once
v_call: TRBV5-6

cdr3_aa: CASSPPDRYNEQFF
cdr3_nt: TGTGCCAGCAGCCCCCCAGACAGGTACAATGAGCAGTTCTTC
d_call: NA
j_call: TRBJ2-1
clone_size: NA
v_call: TRBV28

cdr3_aa: CASSDIAGGENNEQFF
cdr3_nt: TGCGCCAGCAGTGATATAGCGGGGGGGGAAAACAATGAGCAGTTCTTC
d_call: TRBD2
j_call: TRBJ2-1
clone_size: NA
v_call: TRBV10-1

cdr3_aa: CASSLYTEAFF
cdr3_nt: TGTGCCAGCAGTCTTTATACTGAAGCTTTCTTT
d_call: NA
j_call: TRBJ1-1
clone_size: NA
v_call: TRBV2

cdr3_aa: CASSLGQQTVNYGYTF
cdr3_nt: TGTGCCAGCAGTTTGGGTCAGCAGACAGTTAACTATGGCTACACCTTC
d_call: NA
j_call: TRBJ1-2
clone_size: NA
v_call: TRBV28

cdr3_aa: CASSGVTGGPINKEYF
cdr3_nt: TGTGCCAGCAGCGGGGTAACAGGGGGCCCAATAAATAAGGAGTATTTT
d_call: TRBD1
j_call: TRBJ2-3
clone_size: NA
v_call: TRBV7-6

cdr3_aa: CASSLGGTRNNSPLHF
cdr3_nt: TGCGCCAGCAGCTTGGGTGGGACAAGAAATAATTCACCCCTCCACTTT
d_call: NA
j_call: TRBJ1-6
clone_size: NA
v_call: TRBV5-1

cdr3_aa: CASSRSGQGLNEKLFF
cdr3_nt: TGCGCCAGCAGCCGCTCGGGACAGGGTTTGAATGAAAAACTGTTTTTT
d_call: TRBD1
j_call: TRBJ1-4
clone_size: NA
v_call: TRBV4-1

cdr3_aa: CASSQAPGGEGEKLFF
cdr3_nt: TGTGCCAGCAGCCAAGCCCCAGGGGGCGAGGGTGAAAAACTGTTTTTT
d_call: TRBD1
j_call: TRBJ1-4
clone_size: NA
v_call: TRBV3-1/TRBV3-2

cdr3_aa: CASSQLRDKEAFF
cdr3_nt: TGCGCCAGCAGCCAACTCCGGGACAAGGAAGCTTTCTTT
d_call: NA
j_call: TRBJ1-1
clone_size: once
v_call: TRBV4-1

cdr3_aa: CASGSPAHRFYGYTF
cdr3_nt: TGTGCTAGTGGTTCCCCGGCCCACAGGTTCTATGGCTACACCTTC
d_call: NA
j_call: TRBJ1-2
clone_size: NA
v_call: TRBV12-5

cdr3_aa: CASSLGWQGKAFF
cdr3_nt: TGTGCCAGCAGCTTGGGCTGGCAGGGAAAGGCTTTCTTT
d_call: NA
j_call: TRBJ1-1
clone_size: NA
v_call: TRBV5-8

cdr3_aa: CASSLYRPSTGRESEKLFF
cdr3_nt: TGTGCCAGCAGTTTATACCGTCCGTCGACAGGGCGCGAGAGCGAAAAACTGTTTTTT
d_call: TRBD1
j_call: TRBJ1-4
clone_size: NA
v_call: TRBV27

cdr3_aa: CASSLGHDYEQYF
cdr3_nt: TGTGCCAGCAGCTTGGGACACGACTACGAGCAGTACTTC
d_call: NA
j_call: TRBJ2-7
clone_size: NA
v_call: TRBV5-4

cdr3_aa: CASSSSRDQETQYF
cdr3_nt: TGTGCCAGCAGCTCATCCCGGGACCAAGAGACCCAGTACTTC
d_call: NA
j_call: TRBJ2-5
clone_size: few
v_call: TRBV7-9

cdr3_aa: CASSFYGANVLTF
cdr3_nt: TGTGCCAGCAGTTTTTATGGGGCCAACGTCCTGACTTTC
d_call: NA
j_call: TRBJ2-6
clone_size: NA
v_call: TRBV12-3/TRBV12-4

cdr3_aa: CASRGPLSYNEQFF
cdr3_nt: TGTGCCAGCCGAGGGCCCCTGTCCTACAATGAGCAGTTCTTC
d_call: NA
j_call: TRBJ2-1
clone_size: NA
v_call: TRBV27

cdr3_aa: CATSDPRGTEAFF
cdr3_nt: TGTGCCACCAGTGACCCGCGAGGCACTGAAGCTTTCTTT
d_call: NA
j_call: TRBJ1-1
clone_size: NA
v_call: TRBV24-1